This T cell receptor (beta chain) stems from a study of molecular identifiers for immune sequencing clone quantification. This clonotype was observed a handful of times. Its target is unknown. A much larger clonotype is one base distant, so this may be a read error. It is likely a read error, because the conserved phenylalanine at the end of the CDR3 is missing. Trimming cost V 2 bases and J 1 base; bases outside gene matches: 3. This CDR3 spans 16 amino acids. Naive CD8 libraries were made from approximately 20,000 to 1,000,000 sorted cells, and they used 10%, 30% or 50% RNA. Study-wide results and limits: Clones above 20 RNA copies contained over 99% of effector molecules and under 1% of naive molecules. Barcode collisions between identical TCR molecules could shrink estimates of highly expanded clone sizes.

TCRdb used MiXCR to reprocess the PCR reads, holding one entry per CDR3 protein. This table holds tens of thousands of distinct CDR3 sequences, roughly 19% found once. This TCR derives from a human donor in good health. Some libraries in this study had Jurkat cell RNA spiked in. V usage is TRBV12-3 or TRBV12-4 and J usage is TRBJ2-4; 9 bases map to TRBD2. The source material was naive CD8+ T cells from blood, with Jurkat cell RNA spiked in. Stated subset: FACS-sorted CD8+CD4-CCR7+CD45RA+ naive T cells. The DNA of the CDR3 is TGTGCCAGCAGTTTATCTAGCGGGAAGGCCAAAAACATTCAGTACTCC. This gives the protein CASSLSSGKAKNIQYS.